The source of this T cell receptor beta chain is a study of T cells in Graves' hyperthyroidism and ophthalmopathy. Aged 18 to 65, the patients had hyperthyroidism that was newly diagnosed and had lasted under 2 months. The CDR3 regions of TCR beta were amplified from RNA transcripts. First-round RT-PCR targeting the TCR CDR3 was performed with the HTBI primer set. TCRdb re-called the multiplex PCR reads with MiXCR, one entry per CDR3 protein. This sample carries just under 750,000 distinct CDR3 sequences, roughly a third of them seen once, and the ten largest clones take approximately 31%. In germline, CDR1 is SGHAT, CDR2 FQNNGV. This CDR3 is built from 13 residues. V was trimmed by 5 bases and J by 2 bases, leaving 9 bases between them. As concerns this clonotype: Its specificity is unknown.

Findings and limits, study-wide: In blood, most of the thyroid clonotypes expanded above 0.001 were also present.

V is TRBV11-2 and J is TRBJ1-2; D is ambiguous. The origin of this receptor is a woman in her 40s with Graves' hyperthyroidism. Material: blood. CDR3 in amino acids: CASSPIKNYGYTF. CDR3 coding DNA: TGTGCCAGCAGCCCGATCAAAAACTATGGCTACACCTTC.